The rows below give T cell receptor beta chains drawn from one sample of a study of CD8+ T cells in alopecia areata. Using immunoSEQ multiplex PCR, the repertoire was profiled, and TCRdb retains in-frame clones only, with some absent. The profile shows some 190,000 clones, 60% of them singletons. The sequenced sample was CD4+ T cells sorted from blood, obtained at week 24, from a patient treated with tofacitinib. All receptors derive from a human donor with alopecia areata. Both conserved end residues are part of each CDR3. D genes are given only for firm matches. Clone sizes are given selectively: once, few, many, or a class where the clone is expanded.

few	NA	TRBJ2-2	TRBV29-1	CSVEDRVGTGELFF	TGCAGCGTTGAAGACAGGGTGGGAACCGGGGAGCTGTTTTTT
few	NA	TRBJ1-1	TRBV7-9	CASSLGGGTEAFF	TGTGCCAGCAGCTTAGGCGGGGGCACTGAAGCTTTCTTT
NA	TRBD2	TRBJ2-2	TRBV29-1	CSGTAGTGELFF	TGCAGCGGCACAGCGGGGACCGGGGAGCTGTTTTTT
few	TRBD2	TRBJ2-2	TRBV7-3	CASSGGTGELFF	TGTGCCAGCTCGGGGGGCACCGGGGAGCTGTTTTTT
NA	NA	TRBJ2-7	TRBV15	CATSRDPKGRGEQYF	TGTGCCACCAGCAGAGACCCCAAAGGAAGGGGCGAGCAGTACTTC
few	NA	TRBJ1-2	TRBV11-2	CASSLGGAGIDGYTF	TGTGCCAGCAGCTTAGGGGGCGCGGGAATCGATGGCTACACCTTC
NA	NA	TRBJ1-2	TRBV7-8	CASSGGPQKLYGYTF	TGTGCCAGCAGCGGAGGACCGCAGAAGCTATATGGCTACACCTTC
NA	NA	TRBJ1-5	TRBV27	CASSSGRGNQPQHF	TGTGCCAGCAGTTCGGGACGTGGCAATCAGCCCCAGCATTTT
NA	NA	TRBJ1-4	TRBV29-1	CSAFVGGTSEKLFF	TGCAGCGCTTTCGTTGGGGGGACGAGCGAAAAACTGTTTTTT
NA	NA	TRBJ2-5	TRBV5-1	CASSLQETQYF	TGCGCCAGCAGCCTCCAAGAGACCCAGTACTTC
NA	NA	TRBJ1-1	TRBV29-1	CSVESFLGLSTEAFF	TGCAGCGTTGAGTCCTTTCTAGGGTTGAGCACTGAAGCTTTCTTT
NA	NA	TRBJ2-7	TRBV5-6	CASPGQFQSVEQYF	TGTGCCAGCCCTGGACAGTTCCAGTCGGTGGAGCAGTACTTC
NA	NA	TRBJ2-7	TRBV7-2	CASSLDTYSYEQYF	TGTGCCAGCAGCTTAGATACATACTCCTACGAGCAGTACTTC
few	TRBD1	TRBJ1-5	TRBV6-6	CASKGGGDQPQHF	TGTGCCAGCAAGGGAGGGGGCGACCAGCCCCAGCATTTT
NA	NA	TRBJ1-1	TRBV5-1	CASSLDSRTGTEAFF	TGCGCCAGCAGCTTGGACAGCCGGACGGGCACTGAAGCTTTCTTT
NA	TRBD2	TRBJ2-3	TRBV5-1	CASSFTSGGSRSTDTQYF	TGCGCCAGCAGCTTTACTAGCGGGGGAAGTCGTAGCACAGATACGCAGTATTTT
few	TRBD1	TRBJ1-5	TRBV5-1	CASSPGTGDQPQHF	TGCGCCAGCAGCCCCGGGACAGGGGACCAGCCCCAGCATTTT
NA	NA	TRBJ2-3	TRBV9	CASSVAGADTQYF	TGTGCCAGCAGCGTAGCGGGGGCAGATACGCAGTATTTT
NA	NA	TRBJ2-7	TRBV7-2	CASSPGQNYEQYF	TGTGCCAGCAGCCCCGGACAGAACTACGAGCAGTACTTC
few	NA	TRBJ1-6	TRBV6-4	CASSYGGARDSPLHF	TGTGCCAGCAGTTACGGTGGGGCGAGGGACTCACCCCTCCACTTT
many	NA	TRBJ2-1	TRBV11-2	CASSLDWASGNEQFF	TGTGCCAGCAGCTTAGATTGGGCTAGTGGCAATGAGCAGTTCTTC
NA	NA	TRBJ2-5	TRBV30	CAWSTLGDWTETQYF	TGTGCCTGGAGCACTTTAGGGGATTGGACGGAGACCCAGTACTTC
NA	TRBD1	TRBJ1-1	TRBV30	CALRQGVTEAFF	TGTGCCTTACGACAGGGCGTAACTGAAGCTTTCTTT
NA	NA	TRBJ1-5	TRBV29-1	CSVVEEGNQPQHF	TGCAGCGTCGTGGAAGAGGGCAATCAGCCCCAGCATTTT
once	TRBD1	TRBJ2-3	TRBV15	CATSREGQGPTDTQYF	TGTGCCACCAGCAGAGAGGGACAGGGGCCCACAGATACGCAGTATTTT
few	NA	TRBJ2-6	TRBV19	CASSMLSSGANVLTF	TGTGCCAGTAGTATGCTATCCTCTGGGGCCAACGTCCTGACTTTC
NA	NA	TRBJ1-4	TRBV9	CASSVGRVQGREKLFF	TGTGCCAGCAGCGTAGGACGGGTCCAGGGGCGTGAAAAACTGTTTTTT
few	TRBD1	TRBJ1-4	TRBV5-1	CASSLQGANEKLFF	TGCGCCAGCAGCCTTCAGGGGGCTAATGAAAAACTGTTTTTT
NA	TRBD1	TRBJ2-2	TRBV11-2	CASSLRQGKLFF	TGTGCCAGCAGCCTCCGACAGGGCAAGCTGTTTTTT
NA	NA	TRBJ2-1	TRBV20-1	CSARRSNEQFF	TGCAGTGCTAGGAGGAGCAATGAGCAGTTCTTC
few	NA	TRBJ1-5	TRBV19	CASSIRQQNQPQHF	TGTGCCAGTAGTATTCGACAGCAGAATCAGCCCCAGCATTTT
NA	TRBD1	TRBJ1-2	TRBV29-1	CSVADRGQGYTF	TGCAGCGTTGCGGACAGGGGGCAAGGCTACACCTTC
NA	NA	TRBJ1-6	TRBV4-3	CASSQADILGNSPLHF	TGCGCCAGCAGCCAAGCGGACATCTTAGGGAATTCACCCCTCCACTTT
NA	NA	TRBJ2-3	TRBV5-4	CASSSQIAYTDTQYF	TGTGCCAGCAGCTCCCAGATAGCCTACACAGATACGCAGTATTTT
NA	NA	TRBJ1-2	TRBV27	CASTTKRGNYGYTF	TGTGCCAGCACCACAAAACGGGGAAACTATGGCTACACCTTC
few	NA	TRBJ2-2	TRBV9	CASSPGVGGGPGTGELFF	TGTGCCAGCAGCCCAGGGGTTGGAGGGGGGCCGGGTACCGGGGAGCTGTTTTTT
NA	NA	TRBJ1-2	TRBV9	CASSLVQGQGYTF	TGTGCCAGCAGCCTTGTGCAGGGGCAAGGCTACACCTTC
NA	NA	TRBJ1-2	TRBV28	CASSPTNYGYTF	TGTGCCAGCAGTCCAACGAACTATGGCTACACCTTC
NA	NA	TRBJ1-1	TRBV2	CASRGRGDTEAFF	TGTGCCAGCAGGGGTAGGGGGGACACTGAAGCTTTCTTT
NA	NA	TRBJ1-2	TRBV30	CAWSVRSGDYTF	TGTGCCTGGAGTGTACGGTCCGGGGACTACACCTTC
NA	NA	TRBJ1-5	TRBV4-1	CASSQGSGQPQHF	TGCGCCAGCAGCCAAGGTTCGGGTCAGCCCCAGCATTTT
NA	TRBD2	TRBJ2-3	TRBV7-2	CASSHRGGAQRDTQYF	TGTGCCAGCAGCCACCGGGGGGGGGCCCAGAGGGATACGCAGTATTTT
few	NA	TRBJ2-7	TRBV7-2	CASSPEVGEQYF	TGTGCCAGCAGCCCCGAGGTGGGGGAGCAGTACTTC
NA	NA	TRBJ1-1	TRBV29-1	CSVFKRDEAFF	TGCAGCGTCTTCAAGAGGGATGAAGCTTTCTTT
NA	TRBD1	TRBJ2-5	TRBV30	CALTRTGGQETQYF	TGTGCCTTAACGAGGACAGGGGGTCAAGAGACCCAGTACTTC
NA	TRBD1	TRBJ2-7	TRBV29-1	CSALGQASSYEQYF	TGCAGCGCCTTGGGACAGGCAAGCTCCTACGAGCAGTACTTC
NA	NA	TRBJ1-2	TRBV28	CASSLSHTSYGYTF	TGTGCCAGCAGTTTATCCCACACCAGCTATGGCTACACCTTC
NA	NA	TRBJ2-1	TRBV2	CASGQTRKSYEQFF	TGTGCCTCCGGACAGACTCGTAAGAGTTATGAGCAGTTCTTC
NA	NA	TRBJ2-1	TRBV7-2	CASSLGGGRQFF	TGTGCCAGCAGCTTAGGGGGGGGCAGACAGTTCTTC
NA	NA	TRBJ2-3	TRBV7-8	CASTVRAGRGADTQYF	TGTGCCAGCACCGTTCGGGCGGGGCGTGGTGCGGATACGCAGTATTTT
NA	NA	TRBJ2-2	TRBV7-3	CASSPRQASGELFF	TGTGCCAGCAGCCCCCGACAGGCCTCCGGGGAGCTGTTTTTT
NA	TRBD2	TRBJ2-1	TRBV29-1	CSVKAGGVGEQFF	TGCAGCGTGAAAGCGGGGGGCGTGGGTGAGCAGTTCTTC
NA	NA	TRBJ2-7	TRBV13	CASMLQGTYEQYF	TGTGCCAGCATGCTCCAGGGAACCTACGAGCAGTACTTC
NA	TRBD2	TRBJ2-5	TRBV7-3	CASSPREAGRETQYF	TGTGCCAGCAGCCCCCGGGAGGCCGGTAGAGAGACCCAGTACTTC
few	NA	TRBJ1-2	TRBV5-1	CASSSELIGDYGYTF	TGCGCCAGCAGCTCGGAACTTATAGGGGACTATGGCTACACCTTC
NA	TRBD2	TRBJ2-3	TRBV7-2	CASSLAGSLDTQYF	TGTGCCAGCAGTTTAGCGGGGTCATTAGATACGCAGTATTTT
NA	NA	TRBJ2-7	TRBV29-1	CSVVYTRGVSYEQYF	TGCAGCGTTGTTTATACCAGGGGCGTCTCCTACGAGCAGTACTTC
NA	NA	TRBJ2-2	TRBV5-6	CASSSSLNEQLGTGELFF	TGTGCCAGCAGCTCCAGCCTGAATGAACAATTGGGGACCGGGGAGCTGTTTTTT
few	NA	TRBJ2-1	TRBV18	CASSPLGLNNEQFF	TGTGCCAGCTCACCACTAGGGCTCAACAATGAGCAGTTCTTC